The sequence of this T cell receptor (beta chain) was determined in a study of cytomegalovirus exposure and HLA in healthy donors. As for the study in general: Researchers previously reported finding about 110 million unique TCR beta sequences from roughly 180 million T cells. Study-wide findings and caveats: Common viral pathogens were later found to be apparently linked to several of the most significant clusters.

V shed 4 bases and J 0 bases; nucleotides not matched to a gene: 7. This CDR3 has 17 amino acids. Germline CDR1 reads MNHEY; CDR2 reads SMNVEV (reference sequence). Both 60 Vbeta primers and 13 Jbeta primers went into the PCR. The assay was immunoSEQ multiplex PCR, and TCRdb's table has in-frame clones only and misses some. The data contain about 94,000 clones, 50% to 80% of them singletons. Comment on this clone: Its cognate antigen is unknown.

The receptor's source is a man in his thirties or forties in good health and CMV-seronegative. J is TRBJ2-1 and V is TRBV27; TRBD2 matches at 9 bases. Sequenced material: PBMCs. The CDR3 loop reads CASSSLTSGFSYNEQFF. For the CDR3, the DNA is TGTGCCAGCAGTTCTCTTACTAGCGGGTTCTCCTACAATGAGCAGTTCTTC.